The sequence of this TCR beta chain was determined in a study of cytomegalovirus exposure and HLA in healthy donors (dated by TCRdb to about 2017). With regard to the full study: An earlier analysis of several hundred of the donors reported 276 Gb of sequence data and 117 million unique TCR beta sequences obtained from around 170 million T cells. An early release covering 550 to 650 HLA-typed donors comprised about 300 gigabases of sequencing data and around 80 million unique TCR sequences. The genetic ancestry cluster associated with self-reported Caucasian donors included 81% of the roughly 390 genotyped donors. The study was designed to test whether signatures of past pathogen exposure could be identified by cataloging public T cell receptors. The study profiled the T cell repertoires of some 610 subjects by immunosequencing and related them to cytomegalovirus serostatus. In addition to the first cohort of roughly 700 subjects, a separate validation cohort of over 90 different subjects was used. The study combined high-throughput TCR immunosequencing, statistical association of individual TCRs with disease status, and machine learning to predict cytomegalovirus infection status. A later analysis re-analyzed previously published TCR beta repertoires from 660 or so donors and added high-resolution HLA genotyping to study TCR occurrence patterns. In the later analysis, no new phenotypic data were used to find candidate immune exposures; instead, reliance was placed on TCR beta sequences and their occurrence across donors. An earlier analysis of approximately 640 of the donors applied high-throughput TCR beta sequencing to assess whether each TCR beta V gene segment acted as functional or pseudogenic. Donor age, sex, ethnicity and CMV serostatus were collected together with the repertoire data. A later genetic analysis used genome-wide SNP genotypes for about 65% of the roughly 670 donors, treating that subset as a discovery cohort. Every repertoire in the discovery cohort had been generated on one and the same sequencing platform. Both class I and class II loci were covered by HLA typing, at four-digit resolution. The number of donors typed differed by locus, with about 629-640 for A, B, C, DRB1 and DQB1, over 500 for DQA1, 600 to 610 for DPA1, and approximately 470 for DPB1. Because of strong linkage in the cohort, a few DR-DQ haplotypes were treated as single units for association and clustering. Across 398 genotyped donors of the cohort, an average of about 240,000 unique TCR beta nucleotide sequences per donor were sequenced, and roughly a sixth of those sequences were non-productive.

General study outcomes and caveats: Only TCR beta chains were sequenced in this cohort, and the absence of alpha or paired-chain data limited detectable features. The presence/absence analyses assumed that sequencing depth was roughly uniform across donors, and that assumption may not be true. In a later analysis, HLA-associated TCR beta chains were found to be more clonally expanded and to have lower generation probabilities than equally common non-associated chains. An earlier analysis of around 540 of the donors showed that most TCR beta V segments appeared in productive rearrangements either about 90% or about 30% of the time, which broadly matched IMGT annotations. A later genetic analysis associated a missense DCLRE1C variant with V-gene and J-gene trimming of TCR beta chains, and an independent cohort replicated the association. A later genetic analysis reported fewer N-insertions in productive TCRs among donors in an Asian-associated ancestry cluster than the roughly 650-donor mean. Because some donors lacked HLA typing at each locus, the association tests relied only on the typed subset. A cluster of highly shared sequence variants was judged likely to be a technical artifact of the sequencing pipeline. The classifier was reported to diagnose cytomegalovirus status with high specificity and sensitivity in both the original cohort and the validation cohort. Immune exposure information for the cohort was limited to CMV serostatus. Because the 87-base-pair reads could not distinguish some IMGT-functional V segments, including TRBV6-2 and TRBV6-3, those segments were excluded. The authors suggested that the approach could potentially be generalized to other disease states and immunological phenotypes. A later analysis found that most CMV-associated TCR beta chains appeared HLA-restricted, with HLA associations seemingly driven largely by CMV exposure. In vitro tests confirmed that a few of the cytomegalovirus-associated TCR beta chains recognize cytomegalovirus antigens. Linkage disequilibrium might explain the correlated functional status among segregating V segments, but an unknown experimental factor could not be excluded. Seventeen rarely observed V segments, including chromosome 9 orphons, were excluded from the earlier analysis of almost 600 of the donors because counts were too low. In a later analysis, several top co-occurrence clusters were reported to appear linked to parvovirus B19, influenza, CMV and Epstein-Barr virus. A later analysis found that TCR association rates varied across HLA loci, with DRB1 alleles showing the most associated TCRs and HLA-C alleles the fewest. In a later analysis, over 15,000 TCR beta sequences were associated with specific HLA alleles at a false discovery rate of 0.05. While some public TCRs were present in many individuals, most TCR sequences turned up only very rarely across donors. When HLA alleles, especially DR and DQ, strongly co-occurred, attributing TCR associations to individual alleles was difficult. A further reported finding was that TCR beta sequences accurately predicted the HLA-A and HLA-B alleles for most subjects in the first cohort. A total of about 180 TCR beta chains were listed by the study as associated with cytomegalovirus.

Libraries came from the immunoSEQ multiplex PCR assay. A mixture of 60 forward primers for TCR Vbeta segments and 13 reverse primers for TCR Jbeta segments was used in the multiplex PCR. A multiplex PCR assay on genomic DNA amplified the CDR3 region of rearranged TCR beta genes. On the Illumina HiSeq System, the amplified TCR beta libraries were sequenced as 87-base-pair reads. In the authors' own workflow: A later analysis tallied roughly 76 million unique TCR beta chains across the 666 repertoires, and approximately 12 million of those chains were shared by two or more donors. Raw reads were error-corrected and collapsed into unique sequences by a nearest-neighbor algorithm in which closely related sequences were merged to remove PCR and sequencing errors. V, D and J gene segments were assigned by aligning CDR3 sequences to IMGT reference sequences. Each retained sequence needed at least a six-nucleotide match to both a V gene segment and a J gene segment. A rearrangement counted as productive if the CDR3 had no stop codons and remained in frame with V and J, and every other rearrangement counted as non-productive. CDR3 was defined according to IMGT convention as the region running from the second conserved V-encoded cysteine to the conserved J-encoded phenylalanine. Sequences without an unambiguous match to a single V gene segment were excluded from the earlier analysis of 450 to 650 of the donors. An earlier analysis of about 590 of the donors classified V segments as functional when productive rearrangements were above 56.7% and as segregating when the standard deviation between donors was above 5%. To diagnose cytomegalovirus status from the catalog of TCR beta chain sequences, a statistical classification framework was built. In a later analysis, V and J genes were assigned by comparing TCR nucleotide sequences against IMGT/GENE-DB human TR gene sequences. Using the TCRdist pipeline, a later analysis assigned CDR3 sequences along with most-parsimonious VDJ recombination scenarios. A later analysis defined each TCR beta chain by its CDR3 amino acid sequence plus V-gene family, and excluded reads lacking a unique V-gene family. In a later analysis, approximately 640 highly shared, low-generation-probability nucleotide sequences were removed to address suspected cross-contamination and a sequencing artifact. In a later analysis, a clonal expansion index for each public chain was calculated from normalized within-repertoire ranks of inferred template counts. A later analysis computed generation probabilities with a VDJ recombination model fitted to out-of-frame rearrangements, and checked the results against IGoR. A later analysis scored TCR-TCR, TCR-HLA and TCR-CMV co-occurrence with hypergeometric tests, applying a repertoire-size bias correction to TCR pairs. In a later analysis, false discovery rates were estimated by permuting HLA or CMV assignments 20 times. In a later analysis, co-occurring TCRs were grouped using DBSCAN, and TCRdist sequence similarity was added for clustering within HLA-allele-positive subsets. Repertoires with fewer than 30,000 or more than 120,000 public chains, plus five repertoires with anomalous nucleotide sharing, were excluded from co-occurrence clustering. The source is immuneACCESS, and TCRdb retained only in-frame sequences with V and J called. Part of the clones is not carried over; for the studies checked, unresolved V genes explain less than half of this, and the remainder is unexplained. The V and J calls and clone size are taken from that table; D and trimming were inferred from the DNA. Across this sample there are approximately 100,000 clones, with more than 60% seen only once. In total, the top ten clones hold more than 3% of the sample.

Turning to this clone: Its binding antigen is unknown. No base qualities exist here, and no much larger clone lies one base off it.

The germline V gene specifies KGHSH as CDR1 and LQKENI as CDR2. Compared with germline, V lacks 2 bases and J lacks 7 bases; bases without a gene match: 2. Its CDR3 holds 14 amino acids, cysteine through phenylalanine. Only the CDR3 region is kept as DNA, spanning 42 bases read in frame from base 1. In total, 666 healthy bone marrow donors made up the cohort. At the time of sampling, every cohort member was nominally healthy, though immune exposures that went unrecorded were likely present. The donor tested CMV seronegative and was one of the 352 seronegative cohort members. A peripheral blood sample was collected from each donor, and TCR beta sequencing was performed on peripheral blood mononuclear cells. The Qiagen DNeasy Blood Extraction Kit was used to extract genomic DNA from the blood cell samples.

The clonotype was recovered from a man in his fifties or sixties in good health and CMV-seronegative. Recombination connected TRBV18 to TRBJ1-2; a stretch of 12 junction bases matches TRBD1. Source material: PBMCs. Read as DNA, the sequence is TGTGCCAGCTCACCAAGGGACAGGGGGCTTGGCTACACCTTC. The encoded protein is CASSPRDRGLGYTF.